This TCR beta chain comes out of a study of cytomegalovirus exposure and HLA in healthy donors. Germline V CDR1 and CDR2: MNHEY, SVGAGI. The V segment lost 3 bases and the J segment 6 bases; nucleotides outside the gene matches: 5. The CDR3 covers 14 residues. PCR primers comprised 60 Vbeta and 13 Jbeta primers. Clones were sequenced by immunoSEQ multiplex PCR, and TCRdb holds only the in-frame ones, with some missing. The data contain over 100,000 clones, approximately 75% of them seen just once; the ten biggest clones take up roughly 1.1%. The TCR comes from a male donor in good health and CMV-seronegative. The sample was PBMCs. This chain links TRBV6-5 with TRBJ2-4; 7 nucleotides agree with TRBD1. The CDR3 nucleotides are TGTGCCAGCAGTTATGTGTGGGACAGAAACATTCAGTACTTC. It translates to CASSYVWDRNIQYF.